A single sample gave rise to the 20 T cell receptor beta chains below, sequenced in a study of blood T cells in healthy people across ages. The authors ran a second PCR of roughly 6 to 12 cycles using a sample-barcoded 5' primer and a J-beta primer mix. TCRdb redid the calling of the 5' RACE reads with MiXCR, one entry per CDR3 protein. The sample holds fewer than 600,000 distinct CDR3 sequences, 25% to 35% seen once. The same data also went into a second study, on T cells of mothers and their children.

The specimen sequenced was blood. The receptors were sampled from a boy aged 2 to 10 in good health.

The chain's CDR3 is CATSESGAGFTDTQYF. The CDR3 DNA sequence: TGTGCCACCAGTGAATCCGGAGCGGGGTTCACAGATACGCAGTATTTT. The V gene is TRBV24-1, the J gene TRBJ2-3; 7 positions match TRBD2. This CDR3 spans 16 amino acids. Germline trimming cut 4 bases from V and 2 bases from J; bases unmatched to any gene: 8. CDR1 and CDR2 (germline): KGHDR, SFDVKD.

The V gene is TRBV7-7, the J gene TRBJ1-2; D remains ambiguous. The V gene's germline CDR1 is SSHAT and CDR2 FNYEAQ (reference sequence). Trimming cost V 1 base and J 3 bases, with 6 bases left between them. The CDR3 is 13 amino acids. CDR3 coding DNA: TGTGCCAGCAGCTTAGAAAGGGACTATGGCTACACCTTC. It is translated as CASSLERDYGYTF.

This clonotype has more than one count but fewer than ten. The chain carries TRBV11-3 and TRBJ2-2; D is ambiguous. Per the germline V gene, CDR1 is SGHNT and CDR2 is YENEEA. V was trimmed by 0 bases and J by 9 bases, leaving 14 bases between them. This CDR3 is built from 15 residues. DNA for the CDR3: TGTGCCAGCAGCTTAGATGCGGCAGGACCTCGGGAGCTGTTTTTT. Translation: CASSLDAAGPRELFF.

Notes on this clonotype: At one end, the junction sequence differs from germline, possibly due to a read error. This chain uses TRBV20-1 with TRBJ2-1; D is possibly TRBD2 (5 bases). CDR1 DFQATT and CDR2 SNEGSKA come from the germline V gene (reference sequence). This CDR3 is built from 12 residues. CDR3 in amino acids: CSASDSNNEQFF. The CDR3 DNA reads TGCAGTGCTTCGGACTCCAACAATGAGCAGTTCTTC.

This clonotype was counted many times. This rearrangement joins TRBV12-5 to TRBJ1-1, with 7 bases matching TRBD1. The CDR3 loop spans 14 amino acids. V lost 7 bases, J lost 4 bases, and 9 bases stayed unmatched. From germline, CDR1 is LGHNT and CDR2 FRNRAP. The CDR3 loop is CASASQGSSTEAFF. For the CDR3, the DNA is TGTGCTAGTGCTTCACAGGGGTCGAGCACTGAAGCTTTCTTT.

This clonotype has more than one count but fewer than ten. The rearrangement joins TRBV5-1 to TRBJ2-3, with D perhaps TRBD1 (7 bases). V shed 5 bases and J shed 3 bases, with 16 bases lying between them. CDR3 length equals 15 residues. Germline assignment: CDR1 SGHRS and CDR2 YFSETQ. CDR3 loop: CASSPDRRGTDTQYF. CDR3 sequence (DNA): TGCGCCAGCAGTCCGGACAGGAGGGGGACAGATACGCAGTATTTT.

The sample holds a few counts of this clonotype. The chain has TRBV6-2 or TRBV6-3 and TRBJ2-7, with a weak D call TRBD1 (6 bases). Deletions cut 7 bases from V and 12 bases from J, with 16 bases between. The germline CDR1 and CDR2 sequences are MNHEY and SVGEGT. The CDR3 totals 11 residues. The CDR3 reads CASTAGTGSYF. The DNA of the CDR3 is TGTGCCAGCACCGCAGGAACAGGGTCGTACTTC.

The V gene is TRBV30, the J gene TRBJ1-6, with D maybe TRBD1 (6 bases). This CDR3 has 13 amino acids. Germline V gives CDR1 GTSNPN, CDR2 SVGIG (reference sequence). The V end was cut by 1 base, the J end by 7 bases, with 8 bases between. The CDR3 DNA reads as TGTGCCTGGAGTGGGACAGCGAATTCACCCCTCCACTTT. Translated: CAWSGTANSPLHF.

This clonotype came up a few times. The chain is built from TRBV9 and TRBJ2-3; 8 bases line up with TRBD1. Germline CDR1 SGDLS, CDR2 YYNGEE. CDR3 length: 16 residues. The J segment lost 3 bases and the V segment lost 3 bases, leaving 9 bases of the junction unmatched. The CDR3 is CASSGRTGKGTDTQYF. The CDR3 nucleotides are TGTGCCAGCAGCGGGCGGACAGGGAAAGGGACAGATACGCAGTATTTT.

In its sample, this clonotype was seen a few times. The rearrangement links TRBV20-1 to TRBJ1-3; 10 bases align to TRBD1. With 3 bases clipped from V and 3 bases from J, the junction kept 8 bases outside the gene matches. Looked up from germline, CDR1 is DFQATT and CDR2 is SNEGSKA (reference sequence). This CDR3 spans 16 amino acids. The DNA of the CDR3 is TGCAGTGCTAGGGGGACAGGGGCAAATTATGGAAACACCATATATTTT. It translates to CSARGTGANYGNTIYF.

Here the CDR3 DNA reads TGCAGCGTTTCTAGCGGAGGCGGGTACGAGCAGTACTTC. Protein: CSVSSGGGYEQYF. This sequence joins TRBV29-1 and TRBJ2-7; 7 bases line up with TRBD2. CDR3 size: 13 residues. CDR1 and CDR2 (germline): SQVTM, ANQGSEA. With 5 bases clipped from V and 4 bases from J, the junction kept 8 bases outside the gene matches.

The gene calls are TRBV27 and TRBJ2-5, with D possibly being TRBD1 (6 bases). The J call may be faulty, since TRBJ2-7 better matches the DNA end. The V gene's germline CDR1 is MNHEY and CDR2 SMNVEV (reference sequence). This CDR3 contains 14 residues. The CDR3 here is CASSLRDNYYEQYF. CDR3 nucleotide sequence: TGTGCCAGCAGTTTACGGGACAACTACTACGAGCAGTACTTC.

This clonotype showed up just a few times. One end of the junction is discordant with germline, which a read error may explain. V gene TRBV12-3 or TRBV12-4 combines with J gene TRBJ2-3, with TRBD2 matching over 14 bases. The CDR3 has 18 residues. The CDR3 spells CASSSRGLAGGPTDAQYF. The CDR3 region has the DNA TGTGCCAGCAGTTCCCGAGGACTAGCGGGAGGCCCCACAGATGCGCAGTATTTT.

The chain is built from TRBV15 and TRBJ2-2; D remains ambiguous. The CDR3 has 15 residues. Trimming cost V 0 bases and J 4 bases, with 9 bases left between them. Germline assignment: CDR1 LNHNV and CDR2 YYDKDF (reference sequence). The CDR3: CATSRDSLPTGELFF. CDR3 DNA sequence: TGTGCCACCAGCAGAGATTCCCTCCCCACCGGGGAGCTGTTTTTT.

J is TRBJ1-6 and V is TRBV3-1; D remains unclear. V shed 2 bases and J shed 7 bases, with 6 bases lying between them. The length of the CDR3 is 13 residues. The germline gives CDR1 LGHDT, CDR2 YNNKEL (reference sequence). The CDR3 DNA reads TGTGCCAGCAGCCAATACCGGAATTCACCCCTCCACTTT. It translates to CASSQYRNSPLHF.

This clonotype was picked up a small number of times. The rearrangement joins TRBV10-3 to TRBJ2-4; TRBD1 aligns across 11 bases. V shed 6 bases, J shed 1 base, and the junction held 5 bases outside the gene matches. CDR1 is ENHRY, CDR2 SYGVKD, per germline. This CDR3 comprises 16 residues. This chain's CDR3 is CAISEGTGGAKNIQYF. Written as DNA, the CDR3 is TGTGCCATCAGCGAAGGGACAGGGGGTGCCAAAAACATTCAGTACTTC.

Here the CDR3 reads CSVQAGQANSPLHF. CDR3 bases: TGCAGCGTCCAAGCGGGACAGGCGAATTCACCCCTCCACTTT. This chain connects TRBV29-1 to TRBJ1-6; 8 bases are shared with TRBD1. CDR1 is SQVTM and CDR2 is ANQGSEA in the germline V gene. This CDR3 has 14 residues. V lost 6 bases to trimming and J lost 7 bases; unmatched junction nucleotides: 8.

A few counts support this clonotype. The chain combines TRBV3-1 with TRBJ2-7; no clear D. V was shortened by 5 bases and J by 2 bases, with 16 bases between the two germline ends. Germline V gene lookup returns CDR1 LGHDT and CDR2 YNNKEL (reference sequence). CDR3 length: 15 residues. The CDR3 protein is CASSISNTPTYEQYF. The DNA of the CDR3 is TGTGCCAGCAGCATATCGAATACGCCTACCTACGAGCAGTACTTC.

The V and J genes are TRBV20-1 and TRBJ2-3; possible D gene TRBD2, 6 bases. The CDR3 totals 19 residues. With 4 bases removed from V and 0 bases from J, the gap between germline ends came to 26 bases. Germline V gene sequence: CDR1 DFQATT, CDR2 SNEGSKA (reference sequence). CDR3 sequence: CSATHWDGSSGASTDTQYF. CDR3 bases: TGCAGTGCTACCCACTGGGACGGGAGTAGTGGGGCTAGCACAGATACGCAGTATTTT.

V gene TRBV2 combines with J gene TRBJ2-7, with 11 bases that match TRBD1. Trimming took 1 base from V and 3 from J; bases not matched to a gene: 2. The CDR3 length is 15 residues. Germline V CDR1 and CDR2: SNHLY, FYNNEI. CDR3 coding DNA: TGTGCCAGCAGTGAAGGGACAGGGGGCTTCTACGAGCAGTACTTC. It is translated as CASSEGTGGFYEQYF.